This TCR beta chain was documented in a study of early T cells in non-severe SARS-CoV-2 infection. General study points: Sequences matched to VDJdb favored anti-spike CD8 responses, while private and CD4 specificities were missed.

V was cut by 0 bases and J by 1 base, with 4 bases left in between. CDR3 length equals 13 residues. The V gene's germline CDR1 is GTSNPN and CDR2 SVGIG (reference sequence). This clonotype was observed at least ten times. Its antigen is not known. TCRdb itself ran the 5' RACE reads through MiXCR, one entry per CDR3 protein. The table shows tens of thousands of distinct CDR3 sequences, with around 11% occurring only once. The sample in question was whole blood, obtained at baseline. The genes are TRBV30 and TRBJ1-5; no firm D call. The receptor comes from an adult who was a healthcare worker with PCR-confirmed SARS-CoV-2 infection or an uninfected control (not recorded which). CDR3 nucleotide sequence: TGTGCCTGGAGTGTACTGAGCAATCAGCCCCAGCATTTT. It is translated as CAWSVLSNQPQHF.